The 5 T cell receptor beta chains given below trace back to one sample, sequenced in a study of shared T cell receptors in the human thymus. Repertoires were generated with immunoSEQ multiplex PCR, while TCRdb's copy carries only in-frame clones and drops some. The table records 700,000 or so clones, roughly 88% of them present only once. The same data also contributed to another study, on human thymus T cells.

Sequencing input: thymocytes. These receptor sequences come from a girl under three years old with a congenital heart defect.

V and J are TRBV2 and TRBJ1-3; D is possibly TRBD1 (6 bases). CDR3 size: 15 residues. Germline CDR1 and CDR2: SNHLY and FYNNEI. V lost 11 bases and J lost 0, with 17 bases in between. The CDR3 spells CAGQQGLGSGNTIYF. The DNA for the CDR3 is TGTGCCGGACAACAGGGTCTCGGCTCTGGAAACACCATATATTTT.

This chain joins TRBV10-2 and TRBJ1-1; 12 bases agree with TRBD1. Germline trimming cut 2 bases from V and 4 bases from J; bases unmatched to any gene: 11. Germline CDR1 WSHSY, CDR2 SAAADI. The CDR3 totals 18 residues. CDR3 nucleotides: TGCGCCAGCAGTGAGAAACTCGGGACAGGGGGCGAAGGCACTGAAGCTTTCTTT. It yields the protein CASSEKLGTGGEGTEAFF.

The chain recombines TRBV5-1 with TRBJ2-3; 7 bases map to TRBD1. The CDR3 has 16 residues. The J segment lost 6 bases and the V segment lost 0 bases, leaving 10 bases of the junction unmatched. The germline V gene encodes CDR1 SGHRS and CDR2 YFSETQ. CDR3 protein: CASSLVSQGVSDTQYF. CDR3 DNA sequence: TGCGCCAGCAGCTTGGTTTCCCAGGGGGTTTCGGATACGCAGTATTTT.

The chain couples TRBV7-6 to TRBJ2-3, with D perhaps TRBD1 (6 bases). V dropped 1 base and J dropped 2 bases, with 19 bases sitting between them. CDR1 and CDR2 (germline): SGHVS, FNYEAQ. This CDR3 region has 18 residues. For the CDR3, the DNA is TGTGCCAGCAGCTTAGTTACAGGGCTCCCAAACTCCACAGATACGCAGTATTTT. It codes for CASSLVTGLPNSTDTQYF.

This clone is a singleton in its sample. The J gene is TRBJ2-1, the V gene TRBV7-2, with D possibly TRBD2 on 7 matching bases. Looked up from germline, CDR1 is SGHTA and CDR2 is FQGNSA. V was shortened by 1 base and J by 6 bases, with 13 bases between the two germline ends. This CDR3 spans 15 amino acids. In nucleotides, the CDR3 is TGTGCCAGCAGCTTAGGGTGGGGGGGCTGCAATGAGCAGTTCTTC. Its translation is CASSLGWGGCNEQFF. Full variable domain (rest looked up from reference TRBV7-2 and TRBJ2-1): GAGVSQSPSNKVTEKGKDVELRCDPISGHTALYWYRQSLGQGLEFLIYFQGNSAPDKSGLPSDRFSAERTGGSVSTLTIQRTQQEDSAVYLCASSLGWGGCNEQFFGPGTRLTVL.